The 8 T cell receptor beta chains reported below all come from one sample, sequenced in a study of blood T cell repertoires in COVID-19. Produced via immunoSEQ multiplex PCR; TCRdb's table is partial and in-frame only. The repertoire has around 42,000 clones, roughly 83% of them found once; the top ten carry less than 3.5%. The sequenced sample consisted of peripheral blood. These receptor sequences come from a woman aged 55-69 years with acute or convalescent COVID-19.

This clone was observed once. The V and J genes are TRBV3-1 (or the pseudogene TRBV3-2) and TRBJ2-7; 8 nucleotides match TRBD1. The CDR3 totals 15 residues. In germline, CDR1 is LGHDT, CDR2 YNNKEL (reference sequence). J was trimmed by 7 bases and V by 4 bases; bases with no gene match: 12. Here the CDR3 DNA reads TGTGCCAGCAGCCTCGGACAGGGAGGAATTCGGGAGCAGTACTTC. It translates to CASSLGQGGIREQYF.

The V call is TRBV20-1, the J call TRBJ1-6; no firm D call. Germline-derived CDR1 and CDR2 are DFQATT and SNEGSKA (reference sequence). Trimming took off 3 bases at V and 8 bases at J, with 17 bases between the two ends. CDR3 length: 15 residues. The CDR3 protein is CSASRALLLDSPLHF. The DNA of the CDR3 is TGCAGTGCTAGTCGAGCATTACTTCTAGATTCACCCCTCCACTTT.

This chain connects TRBV7-9 to TRBJ2-2; D unclear. From germline, CDR1 is SEHNR and CDR2 FQNEAQ (reference sequence). Trimming removed 5 bases at V and 2 bases at J, with 6 bases between. CDR3 length: 13 residues. CDR3 in DNA: TGTGCCAGCAGCCTTCTCAACACCGGGGAGCTGTTTTTT. Protein product: CASSLLNTGELFF.

For this clone: At one end, the junction sequence differs from germline, possibly due to a read error. J is TRBJ2-5 and V is TRBV5-1, with 11 bases identical to TRBD2. Germline assignment: CDR1 SGHRS and CDR2 YFSETQ. The CDR3 totals 13 residues. CDR3 sequence: CASSNDRLAGLNF. The CDR3 DNA follows: TGCGCCAGCAGCAACGATAGACTAGCGGGGTTAAACTTC.

This chain uses TRBV5-1 with TRBJ1-2; TRBD1 aligns across 8 bases. J lost 5 bases, V lost 4 bases, and 10 bases had no gene match. Germline CDR1 reads SGHRS; CDR2 reads YFSETQ. The CDR3 is 15 residues long. Here the CDR3 reads CASSPQARDRYGYTF. CDR3 coding DNA: TGCGCCAGCAGCCCCCAAGCTCGGGACAGGTATGGCTACACCTTC. Together with reference TRBV5-1 and TRBJ1-2, the CDR3 gives the full variable domain: KAGVTQTPRYLIKTRGQQVTLSCSPISGHRSVSWYQQTPGQGLQFLFEYFSETQRNKGNFPGRFSGRQFSNSRSEMNVSTLELGDSALYLCASSPQARDRYGYTFGSGTRLTVV.

Only a few counts were recorded for this clone. V gene TRBV5-1 combines with J gene TRBJ1-4; 11 bases line up with TRBD1. This CDR3 has 16 amino acids. V trimming: 0 bases; J trimming: 8 bases; junction bases outside the gene matches: 6. CDR1 and CDR2 from the germline V gene are SGHRS and YFSETQ. DNA for the CDR3: TGCGCCAGCAGCTTGGAAGGACAGGGGGCATACGAAAAACTGTTTTTT. It is translated as CASSLEGQGAYEKLFF.

The chain carries TRBV11-2 and TRBJ1-1, with 9 bases fitting TRBD1. The ends lost 5 bases at V and 4 bases at J; junction bases unmatched: 5. This CDR3 is 14 amino acids long. The germline V gene has CDR1 SGHAT and CDR2 FQNNGV. The CDR3 coding sequence is TGTGCCAGCAGCCCGGGACAGGGAACCACTGAAGCTTTCTTT. Translating gives CASSPGQGTTEAFF.

The chain couples TRBV24-1 to TRBJ2-1; the match to TRBD2 covers 14 bases. Germline CDR1 is KGHDR and CDR2 is SFDVKD. With 0 bases clipped from V and 5 bases from J, the junction kept 14 bases outside the gene matches. The CDR3 sequence is 21 residues long. The CDR3 loop reads CATSDLPGGTSGSPDNNEQFF. CDR3 in DNA: TGTGCCACCAGTGATTTGCCGGGAGGGACTAGCGGGAGTCCCGACAACAATGAGCAGTTCTTC.